This TCR beta chain was documented in a study of T and B cells in COVID-19 patients. Broader study findings: Highly clonal in active COVID-19, TRB repertoires exceeded healthy-donor diversity and richness at recovery. Exclusive to the recovered cohort were some 2,500 TCR clusters, about 33 of them with low generation probability. Patients with COVID-19 reportedly showed strongly skewed T cell receptor beta variable and joining gene usage.

Per germline, CDR1 SQVTM and CDR2 ANQGSEA. The CDR3 extends over 10 amino acids. V was cut by 5 bases and J by 6 bases, with 7 bases left in between. From blood, about 240-550 ng of genomic DNA served as TRB template. This clonotype is classed as medium-sized. Its antigen is not identified. BIOMED2 TRB-A/B primer pools were used in multiplex TRB PCR. TCRdb re-analysed the multiplex PCR reads in MiXCR, keeping a single row per CDR3 protein. The sample lists more than 11,000 distinct CDR3 sequences, roughly 27% seen once, with 6.8% in the top ten. Input material: blood. This clonotype was obtained from a human donor who had recovered from COVID-19. The rearrangement links TRBV29-1 to TRBJ1-1; no clear D gene. The CDR3 nucleotides read TGCAGCGTTCCGAGGGCTGAAGCTTTCTTT. It codes for CSVPRAEAFF.